This T cell receptor beta chain appears in the sequencing data of a study of T cells in localized non-small cell lung cancer. Sequenced by immunoSEQ multiplex PCR; TCRdb stores in-frame clones only, minus some. The table includes approximately 20,000 clones, about 90% detected once. Regarding the study as a whole: Within adjacent lung there appeared a median approximately 57 of the top 100 tumor clones. Higher adjacent-lung clonality was associated with shorter survival. The greatest T cell clonality was found in uninvolved adjacent lung (higher than in tumor). Tumor samples were not multi-region, leaving intratumor heterogeneity unexcluded.

In regard to this clone: Antigen unknown.

The CDR3 has 18 amino acids. With 4 bases clipped from V and 4 bases from J, the junction kept 17 bases outside the gene matches. Germline CDR1 SGHTA, CDR2 FQGNSA. The clonotype originates from a male donor older than 55 with stage I squamous cell lung carcinoma. The rearrangement links TRBV7-2 to TRBJ2-7; 9 positions agree with TRBD2. Here the sequenced sample was peripheral blood, taken before any cancer treatment. The CDR3 DNA follows: TGTGCCAGCAGCTCCCTAGGGGCTAGCGGGAACGAACTTTACGAGCAGTACTTC. Translating it yields CASSSLGASGNELYEQYF. Full variable domain (remainder filled in from reference TRBV7-2 and TRBJ2-7): GAGVSQSPSNKVTEKGKDVELRCDPISGHTALYWYRQSLGQGLEFLIYFQGNSAPDKSGLPSDRFSAERTGGSVSTLTIQRTQQEDSAVYLCASSSLGASGNELYEQYFGPGTRLTVT.